The 32 T cell receptor beta chains below all came from one sample that was sequenced in a study of radiotherapy plus CTLA-4 blockade in lung cancer. Libraries were prepared by immunoSEQ multiplex PCR; TCRdb keeps only in-frame clonotypes and omits some of them. The data show approximately 34,000 clones, 70% seen once. The source was peripheral blood, collected from a patient treated with radiotherapy plus ipilimumab. The source of these receptors is a human donor with non-small cell lung cancer who had stable disease on radiotherapy plus ipilimumab.

This clone was seen just once. The chain employs TRBV4-1 and TRBJ2-7; D possibly matches TRBD1 or TRBD2 (5 bases each). CDR3 size: 15 residues. Between the trimmed V and J ends, which lost 0 bases and 1 base, there was a span of 10 bases. Germline V CDR1 and CDR2: MGHRA, YSYEKL. The CDR3 DNA is TGCGCCAGCAGCCAAGATCGTGGGGGATCCTACGAGCAGTACTTC. Protein: CASSQDRGGSYEQYF.

The chain uses TRBV6-5 and TRBJ2-1; D possibly corresponds to TRBD2 (6 bases). The CDR3 consists of 16 residues. CDR1 MNHEY and CDR2 SVGAGI come from the germline V gene. The V end lost 4 bases, the J end lost 2 bases, and 15 bases lay between the germline ends. CDR3 residues: CASSSHLADTYNEQFF. CDR3 DNA sequence: TGTGCCAGCAGTTCTCATTTAGCGGATACCTACAATGAGCAGTTCTTC.

A note on this clone: This CDR3 is also generated by other DNA sequences in the sample. This chain uses TRBV2 with TRBJ1-2; maybe TRBD1 (5 bases). V was trimmed by 3 bases and J by 4 bases, leaving 9 bases between them. CDR1 is SNHLY and CDR2 is FYNNEI in the germline V gene. The length of the CDR3 is 13 residues. The CDR3 nucleotides are TGTGCCAGCAGTGAGGCGGGGACCTATGGCTACACCTTC. Encoded protein: CASSEAGTYGYTF.

The chain is built from TRBV7-2 and TRBJ2-5; the match to TRBD2 covers 12 bases. Germline V CDR1 and CDR2: SGHTA, FQGNSA. This CDR3 is built from 18 residues. V was clipped by 0 bases and J by 4 bases; unmatched bases: 9. The CDR3 loop is CASSLAAPASGRGETQYF. In DNA form, the CDR3 reads TGTGCCAGCAGCTTAGCCGCCCCGGCTAGCGGGAGGGGAGAGACCCAGTACTTC.

The rearrangement links TRBV4-3 to TRBJ2-1; D is ambiguous. This CDR3 spans 16 amino acids. Trimming took off 0 bases at V and 0 bases at J, with 9 bases between the two ends. Per germline, CDR1 LGHNA and CDR2 YSLEER. Here the CDR3 reads CASSQETGPSYNEQFF. The CDR3, as DNA: TGCGCCAGCAGCCAAGAAACGGGCCCCTCCTACAATGAGCAGTTCTTC.

CDR3 amino acids: CASSEQGAAGELFF. CDR3 bases: TGTGCCAGTAGTGAACAGGGGGCTGCCGGGGAGCTGTTTTTT. The rearrangement uses TRBV19 and TRBJ2-2, with 9 bases lining up with TRBD1. V shed 5 bases and J 6 bases; nucleotides not matched to a gene: 4. Germline CDR1 reads LNHDA; CDR2 reads SQIVND (reference sequence). CDR3 length: 14 amino acids.

The chain employs TRBV19 and TRBJ1-5; D remains ambiguous. This CDR3 is 13 amino acids long. Per the germline V gene, CDR1 is LNHDA and CDR2 is SQIVND (reference sequence). The V and J ends lost 2 bases and 4 bases respectively, with 6 bases between them. CDR3 region: CASSIQPNQPQHF. CDR3 DNA: TGTGCCAGTAGTATACAGCCTAATCAGCCCCAGCATTTT.

This chain connects TRBV2 to TRBJ1-4, with 7 positions matching TRBD1. Losses at the gene ends were 6 bases for V and 4 bases for J; bases not matched to a gene: 8. The CDR3 covers 15 residues. The germline CDR1 and CDR2 sequences are SNHLY and FYNNEI. Here the CDR3 reads CASRVTGNGNEKLFF. Here the CDR3 DNA reads TGTGCCAGCAGAGTGACAGGGAACGGTAATGAAAAACTGTTTTTT.

The chain recombines TRBV7-2 with TRBJ2-5; maybe TRBD2 (6 bases). Trimming stripped 5 bases from V and 1 base from J, with 11 bases between. The CDR3 loop spans 14 amino acids. Germline values: CDR1 SGHTA, CDR2 FQGNSA. CDR3 in DNA: TGTGCCAGCAGCCTCTCGGGACTCCAAGAGACCCAGTACTTC. Translation: CASSLSGLQETQYF. Drawing the rest from reference TRBV7-2 and TRBJ2-5, the complete variable domain is GAGVSQSPSNKVTEKGKDVELRCDPISGHTALYWYRQSLGQGLEFLIYFQGNSAPDKSGLPSDRFSAERTGGSVSTLTIQRTQQEDSAVYLCASSLSGLQETQYFGPGTRLLVL.

This rearrangement joins TRBV5-1 to TRBJ2-1; 12 nucleotides align to TRBD2. Trimming at V came to 3 bases and at J to 3 bases, leaving 1 base not matched to a gene. The CDR3 totals 15 residues. Germline-derived CDR1 and CDR2 are SGHRS and YFSETQ. The CDR3 coding sequence is TGCGCCAGCAGCTCGACTAGCGGGAGCTACAATGAGCAGTTCTTC. Translated: CASSSTSGSYNEQFF.

The chain has TRBV29-1 and TRBJ2-1, with TRBD2 matching over 10 bases. J gave up 10 bases and V 4 bases, and 7 bases lay outside the gene matches. The germline V gene encodes CDR1 SQVTM and CDR2 ANQGSEA. CDR3 length: 13 residues. CDR3: CSVGSGRDQEQFF. DNA for the CDR3: TGCAGCGTTGGGAGCGGGAGGGACCAAGAGCAGTTCTTC.

The rearrangement joins TRBV19 to TRBJ2-7; TRBD1 might be the D (5 bases). There are 16 residues in the CDR3. Between the trimmed V and J ends, which lost 3 bases and 1 base, there was a span of 16 bases. Germline V CDR1 and CDR2: LNHDA, SQIVND (reference sequence). The CDR3 coding sequence is TGTGCCAGTAGTATTCTTCGGCAGGGTGGGTCCTACGAGCAGTACTTC. It encodes CASSILRQGGSYEQYF.

The chain employs TRBV5-4 and TRBJ2-1, with TRBD2 as a possible D gene (6 bases). The germline V gene encodes CDR1 SGHNT and CDR2 YYREEE (reference sequence). V was shortened by 1 base and J by 9 bases, with 20 bases between the two germline ends. The CDR3 has 16 residues. In DNA form, the CDR3 reads TGTGCCAGCAGCTTGAATACGGGAGCAGATCCCGGTGAGCAGTTCTTC. Translated: CASSLNTGADPGEQFF.

The genes are TRBV27 and TRBJ2-5; 9 bases match TRBD1. The V and J ends lost 5 bases and 1 base, in that order; junction bases with no gene match: 5. CDR1 and CDR2 (germline): MNHEY, SMNVEV (reference sequence). The CDR3 consists of 15 residues. The CDR3 loop is CASSPRTGVQETQYF. CDR3 sequence (DNA): TGTGCCAGCAGTCCAAGGACAGGGGTCCAAGAGACCCAGTACTTC.

The chain recombines TRBV7-2 with TRBJ1-3; D unclear. V lost 1 base, J lost 0 bases, and 10 bases lay in between. Germline V gives CDR1 SGHTA, CDR2 FQGNSA. The CDR3 is made up of 16 amino acids. CDR3 nucleotide sequence: TGTGCCAGCAGCTTAGGGGCAGGCTTCTCTGGAAACACCATATATTTT. Translating it yields CASSLGAGFSGNTIYF.

The chain joins TRBV5-1 to TRBJ2-5; 9 positions agree with TRBD2. With 4 bases clipped from V and 2 bases from J, the junction kept 3 bases outside the gene matches. Germline lookup yields CDR1 SGHRS and CDR2 YFSETQ. CDR3 length equals 14 residues. CDR3 bases: TGCGCCAGCAGCCGACTAGCGGAACAAGAGACCCAGTACTTC. This encodes CASSRLAEQETQYF.

The chain has TRBV7-8 and TRBJ2-5; unclear D gene. This CDR3 has 15 residues. V shed 5 bases and J shed 2 bases, with 15 bases lying between them. The germline V gene has CDR1 SGHVS and CDR2 FQNEAQ. CDR3 sequence reads: CASSHIKQKQETQYF. The CDR3 DNA reads as TGTGCCAGCAGCCACATAAAACAGAAACAAGAGACCCAGTACTTC.

The sample holds one count of this clone. The J gene is TRBJ1-1, the V gene TRBV28; TRBD1 is a possible D gene (5 bases). Trimming removed 7 bases at V and 0 bases at J, with 12 bases between. The CDR3 is 14 amino acids. Germline V gene lookup returns CDR1 MDHEN and CDR2 SYDVKM. CDR3 amino acids: CASTPGRMNTEAFF. For the CDR3, the DNA is TGTGCCAGCACTCCGGGACGGATGAACACTGAAGCTTTCTTT.

The chain recombines TRBV19 with TRBJ1-5; D might be TRBD1 (5 bases). The germline V gene has CDR1 LNHDA and CDR2 SQIVND (reference sequence). CDR3 size: 15 residues. V was clipped by 9 bases and J by 6 bases, with 21 bases between them. This CDR3 is CASEIGRAMGQPQHF. The CDR3 DNA sequence: TGTGCCAGCGAGATAGGCAGGGCGATGGGTCAGCCCCAGCATTTT.

This chain connects TRBV4-2 to TRBJ2-7, with 8 bases fitting TRBD1. CDR1 and CDR2 (germline): LGHNA, YNFKEQ. The junction had 18 bases not matched to a gene; V was cut back by 5 bases and J by 3 bases. The CDR3 covers 18 residues. CDR3 residues: CASSLGIGGTGLVYEQYF. Written as DNA, the CDR3 is TGTGCCAGCAGCTTGGGCATAGGGGGGACAGGATTAGTCTACGAGCAGTACTTC.

This chain uses TRBV11-3 with TRBJ2-1; D call uncertain. CDR1 and CDR2 from the germline V gene are SGHNT and YENEEA. The V and J ends lost 0 bases and 1 base respectively, with 4 bases between them. The CDR3 is 14 residues long. CDR3 nucleotides: TGTGCCAGCAGCTTAGATACTTCCTACAATGAGCAGTTCTTC. The encoded protein is CASSLDTSYNEQFF.

CDR3 nucleotides: TGTGCCAGCAGGCGGACAGGGGGCGGCTATGGCTACACCTTC. This translates into CASRRTGGGYGYTF. The chain is built from TRBV9 and TRBJ1-2; 11 bases fit TRBD1. The CDR3 has 14 amino acids. Per germline, CDR1 SGDLS and CDR2 YYNGEE. V lost 5 bases to trimming and J lost 4 bases; unmatched junction nucleotides: 4.

J is TRBJ1-5 and V is TRBV28, with TRBD1 matching 10 bases. V was clipped by 2 bases and J by 6 bases; unmatched bases: 1. The CDR3 extends over 14 amino acids. Germline V gives CDR1 MDHEN, CDR2 SYDVKM. In DNA, the CDR3 is TGTGCCAGCAGTTTAAGGACAGGGGGTCAGCCCCAGCATTTT. Translated, it gives CASSLRTGGQPQHF.

The chain links TRBV30 to TRBJ2-7, with D possibly being TRBD2 (6 bases). Germline CDR1 is GTSNPN and CDR2 is SVGIG (reference sequence). CDR3 length equals 15 residues. Trimming cost V 0 bases and J 0 bases, with 12 bases left between them. The CDR3 region has the DNA TGTGCCTGGAGTGTACTGGCGGGGAGCTCCTACGAGCAGTACTTC. This gives the protein CAWSVLAGSSYEQYF.

This chain links TRBV10-3 with TRBJ2-5; 10 bases line up with TRBD1. CDR1 ENHRY and CDR2 SYGVKD come from the germline V gene. This CDR3 has 13 residues. J gave up 4 bases and V 6 bases, and 2 bases lay outside the gene matches. CDR3 loop: CAIRGDRGETQYF. CDR3 bases: TGTGCCATCAGGGGGGACAGGGGAGAGACCCAGTACTTC.

This clone was seen a few times. CDR3 sequence reads: CASIAGAYTDTQYF. CDR3 in DNA: TGCGCCAGCATAGCGGGAGCTTACACAGATACGCAGTATTTT. V usage is TRBV10-2 and J usage is TRBJ2-3, with TRBD2 matching 9 bases. The CDR3 is made up of 14 amino acids. CDR1 and CDR2 (germline): WSHSY, SAAADI. The trim removed 7 bases at V and 2 bases at J, leaving 4 bases unmatched.

The chain uses TRBV2 and TRBJ2-3, with 8 positions matching TRBD1. The germline V gene has CDR1 SNHLY and CDR2 FYNNEI. The V gene end was trimmed by 10 bases and the J gene end by 2 bases; junction bases not matched to a gene: 8. This CDR3 is 14 amino acids long. For the CDR3, the DNA is TGTGCCACCCGGAGGCAGGGGGCCACAGATACGCAGTATTTT. Translating it yields CATRRQGATDTQYF.

The CDR3 region is CASSLAAGATEQYF. DNA for the CDR3: TGCGCCAGCAGCTTGGCCGCCGGGGCCACGGAGCAGTACTTC. The chain carries TRBV5-1 and TRBJ2-7; D tentatively fits TRBD1 or TRBD2 (5 bases each). The germline V and J ends were trimmed by 0 bases and 7 bases, with 14 bases remaining between them. The CDR3 contains 14 residues. Germline loops: CDR1 SGHRS, CDR2 YFSETQ.

Only a few counts were recorded for this clone. The V and J genes are TRBV5-4 and TRBJ2-3, with 8 bases aligning to TRBD2. The CDR3 loop spans 13 amino acids. The junction had 2 bases not matched to a gene; V was cut back by 7 bases and J by 1 base. Germline V gene sequence: CDR1 SGHNT, CDR2 YYREEE (reference sequence). The CDR3 spells CASGREGTDTQYF. The CDR3 nucleotides are TGTGCCAGCGGGCGGGAGGGCACAGATACGCAGTATTTT.

V and J are TRBV27 and TRBJ2-2; tentative D call: TRBD1 (6 bases). The V gene's germline CDR1 is MNHEY and CDR2 SMNVEV (reference sequence). V was trimmed by 5 bases and J by 6 bases, leaving 16 bases between them. There are 15 residues in the CDR3. For the CDR3, the DNA is TGTGCCAGCAGTCCTGACAGGATTAGAGCCGGGGAGCTGTTTTTT. This sequence encodes CASSPDRIRAGELFF.

The rearrangement uses TRBV7-9 and TRBJ1-2; perhaps TRBD1 as D (5 bases). Per the germline V gene, CDR1 is SEHNR and CDR2 is FQNEAQ (reference sequence). V was trimmed by 5 bases and J by 4 bases, leaving 20 bases between them. This CDR3 comprises 16 residues. The CDR3 reads CASSLEPGAHPYGYTF. As DNA, the CDR3 is TGTGCCAGCAGCCTCGAACCCGGGGCTCACCCCTATGGCTACACCTTC.

The chain links TRBV9 to TRBJ2-7; TRBD1 or TRBD2 may be the D gene (5 bases each). Germline CDR1 reads SGDLS; CDR2 reads YYNGEE. The length of the CDR3 is 14 residues. Trimming took off 0 bases at V and 5 bases at J, with 12 bases between the two ends. The DNA for the CDR3 is TGTGCCAGCAGCGTAGAAGGGGACCCCCACGAGCAGTACTTC. It codes for CASSVEGDPHEQYF.